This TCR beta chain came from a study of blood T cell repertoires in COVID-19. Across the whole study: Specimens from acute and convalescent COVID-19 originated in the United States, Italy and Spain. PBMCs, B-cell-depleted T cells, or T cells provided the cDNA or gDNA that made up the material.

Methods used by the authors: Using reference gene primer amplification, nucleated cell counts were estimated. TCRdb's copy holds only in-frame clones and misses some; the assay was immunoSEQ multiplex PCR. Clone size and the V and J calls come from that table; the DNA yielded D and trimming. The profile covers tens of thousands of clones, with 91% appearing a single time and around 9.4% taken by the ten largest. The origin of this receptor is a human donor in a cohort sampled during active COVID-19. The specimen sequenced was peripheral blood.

The chain's CDR3 is CASSVSGNQPQHF. The CDR3 DNA follows: TGTGCCAGCAGCGTGTCGGGCAATCAGCCCCAGCATTTT. The V and J genes are TRBV6-6 and TRBJ1-5; D is ambiguous. The CDR3 is 13 amino acids. Trimming shortened V by 6 bases and J by 2 bases, and 8 bases separated the two germline ends. Per germline, CDR1 MNHNY and CDR2 SVGAGI (reference sequence).